This T cell receptor beta chain was observed in a study of T cells in Graves' hyperthyroidism and ophthalmopathy. Findings and caveats of the study: Researchers found most expanded thyroid clonotypes above 0.001 in blood as well.

TCR beta CDR3 regions were amplified from RNA transcripts. A first-round RT-PCR of the TCR CDR3 used the HTBI primer set. MiXCR, applied by TCRdb to the multiplex PCR reads, yields one record per CDR3 protein. The table lists 400,000 to 550,000 distinct CDR3 sequences, roughly 14% of them singletons. Any patient presenting with uncontrolled infection, other autoimmune disease, pregnancy or lactation was left out. CDR3 length: 14 amino acids. Trimming took off 0 bases at V and 3 bases at J, with 8 bases between the two ends. Germline CDR1 MNHNY, CDR2 SVGAGI (reference sequence). This clonotype was detected only a few times. Its antigen is currently unknown.

The receptor was derived from a woman between 18 and 30 years old with Graves' hyperthyroidism. The genes are TRBV6-6 and TRBJ1-2; D gene ambiguous. Source material: blood. The CDR3 sequence: CASSYSGLYYGYTF. The CDR3, as DNA: TGTGCCAGCAGTTACTCTGGGCTCTACTATGGCTACACCTTC.